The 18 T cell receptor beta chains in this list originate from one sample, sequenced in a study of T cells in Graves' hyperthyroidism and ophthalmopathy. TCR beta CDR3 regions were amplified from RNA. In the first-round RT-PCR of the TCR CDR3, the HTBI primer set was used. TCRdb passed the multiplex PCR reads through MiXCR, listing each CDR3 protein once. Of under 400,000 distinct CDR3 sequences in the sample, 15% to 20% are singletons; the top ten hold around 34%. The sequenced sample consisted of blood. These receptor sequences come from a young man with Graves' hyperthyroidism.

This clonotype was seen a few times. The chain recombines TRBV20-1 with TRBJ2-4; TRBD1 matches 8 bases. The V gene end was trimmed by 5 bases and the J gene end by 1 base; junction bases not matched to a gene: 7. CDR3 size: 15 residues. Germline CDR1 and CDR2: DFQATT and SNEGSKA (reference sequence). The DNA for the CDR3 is TGCAGTGCTTTATCGACAGGGGCGGCCAAAAACATTCAGTACTTC. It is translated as CSALSTGAAKNIQYF.

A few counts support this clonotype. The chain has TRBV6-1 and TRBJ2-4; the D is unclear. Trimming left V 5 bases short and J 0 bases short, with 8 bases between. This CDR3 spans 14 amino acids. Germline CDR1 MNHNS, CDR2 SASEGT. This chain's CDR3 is CASSKILAKNIQYF. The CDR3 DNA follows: TGTGCCAGCAGTAAGATACTAGCCAAAAACATTCAGTACTTC.

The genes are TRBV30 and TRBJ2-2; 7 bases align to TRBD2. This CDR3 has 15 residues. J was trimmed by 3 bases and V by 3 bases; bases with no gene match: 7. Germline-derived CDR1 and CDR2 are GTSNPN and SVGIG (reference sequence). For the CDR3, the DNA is TGTGCCTGGAGACGCCGGGAGGTCCACACCGGGGAGCTGTTTTTT. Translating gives CAWRRREVHTGELFF.

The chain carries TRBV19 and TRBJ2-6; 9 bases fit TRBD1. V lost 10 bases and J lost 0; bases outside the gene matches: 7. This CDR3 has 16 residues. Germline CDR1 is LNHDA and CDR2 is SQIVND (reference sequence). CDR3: CATSGTGYSGANVLTF. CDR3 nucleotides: TGTGCCACCTCCGGGACAGGGTACTCTGGGGCCAACGTCCTGACTTTC.

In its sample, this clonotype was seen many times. This CDR3 reads CASAPRRDTEAFF. The CDR3 DNA reads TGTGCCAGCGCTCCCCGTCGGGACACTGAAGCTTTCTTT. The V gene is TRBV3-1, the J gene TRBJ1-1; no definite D call. The CDR3 loop spans 13 amino acids. V was cut by 8 bases and J by 3 bases, with 13 bases left in between. CDR1 is LGHDT and CDR2 is YNNKEL in the germline V gene (reference sequence).

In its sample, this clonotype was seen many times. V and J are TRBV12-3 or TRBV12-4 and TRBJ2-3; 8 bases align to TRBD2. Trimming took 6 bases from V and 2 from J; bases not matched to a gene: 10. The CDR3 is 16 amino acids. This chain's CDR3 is CASSPFGGGVTDTQYF. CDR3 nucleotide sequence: TGTGCCAGCAGCCCGTTCGGGGGGGGGGTCACAGATACGCAGTATTTT.

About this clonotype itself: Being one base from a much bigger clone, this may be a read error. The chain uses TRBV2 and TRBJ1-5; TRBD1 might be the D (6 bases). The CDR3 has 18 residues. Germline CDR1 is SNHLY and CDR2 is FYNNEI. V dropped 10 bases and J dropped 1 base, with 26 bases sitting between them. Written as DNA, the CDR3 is TGTGCCACAGTAGCAGGATATTCTCAGGGGAAGAGCAATCAGCCCCAGCATTTT. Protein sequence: CATVAGYSQGKSNQPQHF.

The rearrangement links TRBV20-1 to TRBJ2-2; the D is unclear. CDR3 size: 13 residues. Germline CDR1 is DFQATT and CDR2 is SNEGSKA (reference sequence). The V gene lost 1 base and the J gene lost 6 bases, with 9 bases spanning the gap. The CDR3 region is CSARGPRAGELFF. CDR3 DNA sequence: TGCAGTGCTAGAGGCCCTCGGGCCGGGGAGCTGTTTTTT.

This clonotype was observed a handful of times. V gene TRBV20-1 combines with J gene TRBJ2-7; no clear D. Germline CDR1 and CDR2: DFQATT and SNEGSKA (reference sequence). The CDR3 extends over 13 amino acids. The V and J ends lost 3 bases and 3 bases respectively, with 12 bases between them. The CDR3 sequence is CSASALALYEQYF. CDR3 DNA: TGCAGTGCTAGCGCCCTCGCCCTCTACGAGCAGTACTTC.

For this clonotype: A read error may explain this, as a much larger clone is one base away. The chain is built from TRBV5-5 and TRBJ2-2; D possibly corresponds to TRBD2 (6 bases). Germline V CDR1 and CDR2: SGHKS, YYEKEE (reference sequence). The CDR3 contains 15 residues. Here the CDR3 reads CASLHGTANTGGLFF. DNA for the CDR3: TGTGCCAGCCTCCACGGGACCGCGAACACCGGGGGGCTGTTTTTT.

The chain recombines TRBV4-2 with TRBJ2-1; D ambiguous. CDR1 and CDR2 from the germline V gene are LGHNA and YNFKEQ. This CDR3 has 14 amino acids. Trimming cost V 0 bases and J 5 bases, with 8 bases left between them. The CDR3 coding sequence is TGTGCCAGCAGCCAAGAAGGCCTGGACAATGAGCAGTTCTTC. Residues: CASSQEGLDNEQFF.

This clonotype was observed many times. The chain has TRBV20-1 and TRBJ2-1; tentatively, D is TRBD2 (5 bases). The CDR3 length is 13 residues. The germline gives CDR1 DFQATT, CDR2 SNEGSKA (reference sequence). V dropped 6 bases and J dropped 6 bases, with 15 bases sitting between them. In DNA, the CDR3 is TGCAGTGCCCCCCCCCCTAGCTCCAATGAGCAGTTCTTC. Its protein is CSAPPPSSNEQFF.

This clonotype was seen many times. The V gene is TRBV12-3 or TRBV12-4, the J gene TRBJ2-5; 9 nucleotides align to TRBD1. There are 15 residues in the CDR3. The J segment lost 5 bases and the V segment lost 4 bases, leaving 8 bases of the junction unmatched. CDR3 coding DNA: TGTGCCAGCAGTTCCCGGGGGACAGGGTCGGAGACCCAGTACTTC. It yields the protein CASSSRGTGSETQYF.

As DNA, the CDR3 is TGTGCCAGCAGCTCACGGGACGGGACCGGGGAGCTGTTTTTT. Translated, it gives CASSSRDGTGELFF. The chain carries TRBV7-6 and TRBJ2-2; possibly TRBD1 or TRBD2 for D (5 bases each). The CDR3 length is 14 residues. Germline loops: CDR1 SGHVS, CDR2 FNYEAQ. Trimming pared 4 bases from V and 5 bases from J, leaving 11 bases between.

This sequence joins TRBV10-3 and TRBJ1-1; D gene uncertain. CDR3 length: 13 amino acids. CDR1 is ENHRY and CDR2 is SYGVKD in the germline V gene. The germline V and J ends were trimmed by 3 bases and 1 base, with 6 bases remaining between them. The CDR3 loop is CAISDFENTEAFF. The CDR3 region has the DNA TGTGCCATCAGTGATTTTGAGAACACTGAAGCTTTCTTT.

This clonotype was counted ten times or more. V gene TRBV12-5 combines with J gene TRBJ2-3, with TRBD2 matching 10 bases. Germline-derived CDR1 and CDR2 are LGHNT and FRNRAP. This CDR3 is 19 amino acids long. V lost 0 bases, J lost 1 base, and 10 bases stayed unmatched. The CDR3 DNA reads TGTGCTAGTGGTTTGGTACGATGGCTAGCGGGAGAGGGCACAGATACGCAGTATTTT. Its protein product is CASGLVRWLAGEGTDTQYF.

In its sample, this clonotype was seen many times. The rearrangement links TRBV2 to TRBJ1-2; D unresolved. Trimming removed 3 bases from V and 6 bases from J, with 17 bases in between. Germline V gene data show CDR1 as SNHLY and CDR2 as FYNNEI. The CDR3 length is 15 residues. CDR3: CASSESRFKVDGYTF. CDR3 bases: TGTGCCAGCAGTGAGTCACGGTTTAAAGTTGATGGCTACACCTTC.

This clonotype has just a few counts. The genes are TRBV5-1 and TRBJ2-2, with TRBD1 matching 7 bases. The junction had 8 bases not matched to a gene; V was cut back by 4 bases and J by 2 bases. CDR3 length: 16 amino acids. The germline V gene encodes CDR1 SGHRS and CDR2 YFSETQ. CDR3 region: CASSVPTGSNTGELFF. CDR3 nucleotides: TGCGCCAGCAGCGTGCCGACAGGGAGCAACACCGGGGAGCTGTTTTTT.